This note documents a single T cell receptor beta chain sequence. No antigen is known for it. The CDR3 is 12 residues long. In germline, CDR1 is SEHNR, CDR2 FQNEAQ (reference sequence). The V end was cut by 11 bases, the J end by 5 bases, with 15 bases between. The data were taken from a study of shared clonotypes between healthy human individuals. On the study more broadly: The plates for each donor numbered three CD4 naive, three CD4 memory, two CD8 naive and one CD8 memory. Findings of the study overall: The diversity represented, both genetic and in exposure history, was limited by few donors. Among non-shared clonotypes, generation probabilities were lower than among those shared by all four donors.

Terminally differentiated effector memory CD45RA+ cells were left out of the naive CD8 fraction, which was CD45RO-negative and positively selected for CCR7. Here immunoSEQ multiplex PCR was the method, and the copy in TCRdb shows in-frame clones only, minus some. The table includes about 2 million clones, approximately 94% detected once. The TCR originated in a man between 18 and 35 years old in good health. Material: naive CD8+ T cells sorted from blood. The rearrangement joins TRBV7-9 to TRBJ2-5, with D perhaps matching TRBD2 (5 bases). This CDR3 is CAGEGSGETQYF. The CDR3, as DNA: TGTGCCGGAGAGGGATCAGGCGAGACCCAGTACTTC.